These T cell receptor beta chains were read from a single sample in a study of early T cells in non-severe SARS-CoV-2 infection. TCRdb independently ran MiXCR on the 5' RACE reads; one entry per CDR3 protein. Of about 52,000 distinct CDR3 sequences in the sample, around 10% were seen once. Sequenced sample: whole blood. These receptors came from an adult who was a healthcare worker with PCR-confirmed SARS-CoV-2 infection or an uninfected control (not recorded which). The CDR3 runs from the conserved cysteine through the conserved F or W. The order of the fields is CDR3 protein, CDR3 DNA, J gene, clone size, V gene, D gene. A D gene is named only where the DNA matches it firmly. Where a row states a size, it is once, few, many or the class of an expanded clone; other rows omit it.

CASSLNRAHEQYF | TGTGCCAGCAGCTTAAATAGGGCCCACGAGCAGTACTTC | TRBJ2-7 | - | TRBV7-3 | -
CASSPLLGGNTIYF | TGTGCCAGCAGTCCGCTATTGGGGGGAAACACCATATATTTT | TRBJ1-3 | many | TRBV12-3/TRBV12-4 | -
CASSPRHPNSYEQYF | TGTGCCAGCAGCCCCAGACACCCTAACTCCTACGAGCAGTACTTC | TRBJ2-7 | many | TRBV11-2 | -
CATLESGEYNEQFF | TGTGCCACTCTTGAATCCGGGGAGTACAATGAGCAGTTCTTC | TRBJ2-1 | - | TRBV19 | -
CHAGRDGETQYF | TGCCACGCCGGCCGGGACGGGGAGACGCAGTATTTT | TRBJ2-3 | few | TRBV20-1 | -
CASSESPGLAGDTQYF | TGTGCCAGCAGCGAATCACCGGGACTAGCGGGAGATACGCAGTATTTT | TRBJ2-3 | - | TRBV9 | TRBD2
CAITGSLNSYEQYF | TGTGCCATAACAGGGAGCCTCAACTCCTACGAGCAGTACTTC | TRBJ2-7 | - | TRBV28 | -
CASSLAGSGYNEQFF | TGCGCCAGCAGCTTGGCTGGTAGCGGATACAATGAGCAGTTCTTC | TRBJ2-1 | many | TRBV5-1 | -
CASSQGGGQAKNTIYF | TGTGCCAGCAGTCAAGGGGGGGGACAGGCGAAAAACACCATATATTTT | TRBJ1-3 | - | TRBV28 | TRBD1
CASSVSGRSDEQFF | TGTGCCAGCAGCGTTAGCGGGAGGTCTGATGAGCAGTTCTTC | TRBJ2-1 | - | TRBV9 | TRBD2
CASSWGALPQHF | TGTGCCAGCAGTTGGGGGGCCCTGCCCCAGCATTTT | TRBJ1-5 | few | TRBV28 | -
CSVGPGRDYYNEQFF | TGCAGCGTTGGCCCCGGGAGAGACTACTACAATGAGCAGTTCTTC | TRBJ2-1 | - | TRBV29-1 | -
CSAFSGTGGEKLFF | TGCAGTGCTTTCTCCGGGACAGGGGGGGAAAAACTGTTTTTT | TRBJ1-4 | few | TRBV20-1 | TRBD1
CASSQEWTQGAAYNEQFF | TGTGCCAGCAGCCAAGAATGGACACAGGGGGCTGCCTACAATGAGCAGTTCTTC | TRBJ2-1 | few | TRBV3-1 | TRBD1
CSAPDPGTEAFF | TGCAGCGCCCCGGATCCAGGGACTGAAGCTTTCTTT | TRBJ1-1 | few | TRBV29-1 | -
CASSFRDQNTDTQYF | TGTGCCAGCAGCTTCCGGGACCAAAACACAGATACGCAGTATTTT | TRBJ2-3 | - | TRBV7-8 | -
CASSRTSGGDNEQFF | TGTGCCAGCAGTCGTACTAGCGGGGGAGACAATGAGCAGTTCTTC | TRBJ2-1 | many | TRBV28 | TRBD2
CASSFTGTGANVLTF | TGTGCCAGCAGTTTTACAGGGACTGGGGCCAACGTCCTGACTTTC | TRBJ2-6 | few | TRBV12-3/TRBV12-4 | -
CASSWRTAEAFF | TGTGCCAGCAGCTGGAGGACGGCCGAAGCTTTCTTT | TRBJ1-1 | few | TRBV28 | -
CASSVAPREGTSTDTQYF | TGTGCCAGCAGCGTAGCCCCGCGGGAGGGAACTAGCACAGATACGCAGTATTTT | TRBJ2-3 | - | TRBV9 | TRBD2
CASSQSPPGLPQETQYF | TGTGCCAGCAGCCAGTCCCCTCCGGGACTACCACAAGAGACCCAGTACTTC | TRBJ2-5 | - | TRBV3-1 | TRBD2
CASSQDLPTSGAYNEQFF | TGTGCCAGCAGCCAAGATCTCCCCACTAGTGGGGCCTACAATGAGCAGTTCTTC | TRBJ2-1 | many | TRBV4-2 | -
CASSPGPSNTEAFF | TGCGCCAGCAGCCCCGGGCCCTCGAACACTGAAGCTTTCTTT | TRBJ1-1 | few | TRBV5-1 | -
CASSQVGAFYGYTF | TGCGCCAGCAGCCAAGTGGGGGCTTTTTATGGCTACACCTTC | TRBJ1-2 | - | TRBV4-1 | -
CASRATGGEQYF | TGTGCCAGCAGGGCGACAGGGGGCGAGCAGTACTTC | TRBJ2-7 | - | TRBV3-1 | TRBD1
CASSLLWDIGRAGELFF | TGTGCCAGCAGCTTGCTATGGGACATCGGTCGCGCCGGGGAGCTGTTTTTT | TRBJ2-2 | - | TRBV5-6 | -
CASSHRRITYEQYF | TGTGCCAGCAGTCATAGACGGATTACCTACGAGCAGTACTTC | TRBJ2-7 | - | TRBV12-3/TRBV12-4 | -
CASSPGGNYGYTF | TGTGCCAGCTCACCTGGTGGGAACTATGGCTACACCTTC | TRBJ1-2 | - | TRBV18 | -
CATLDWPATDYEQYF | TGTGCCACGCTAGACTGGCCGGCTACAGACTACGAGCAGTACTTC | TRBJ2-7 | - | TRBV24-1 | -
CASAAGTVIHNEQFF | TGTGCCTCCGCCGCGGGGACCGTTATCCACAATGAGCAGTTCTTC | TRBJ2-1 | few | TRBV2 | -
CASSEDEDSTEAFF | TGTGCCAGCAGTGAAGACGAGGATTCCACTGAAGCTTTCTTT | TRBJ1-1 | few | TRBV6-1 | -
CSVGIYEKLFF | TGCAGCGTTGGGATCTATGAAAAACTGTTTTTT | TRBJ1-4 | many | TRBV29-1 | -
CSARDRGIYEQYF | TGCAGTGCTAGGGACAGGGGGATCTACGAGCAGTACTTC | TRBJ2-7 | few | TRBV20-1 | TRBD1
CSVSSGANVLTF | TGCAGCGTCAGCTCTGGGGCCAACGTCCTGACTTTC | TRBJ2-6 | many | TRBV29-1 | -
CASSPNPGGRETQYF | TGTGCCAGCAGCCCGAATCCGGGAGGGCGAGAGACCCAGTACTTC | TRBJ2-5 | many | TRBV7-6 | TRBD2
CASSDPGGYNEQFF | TGTGCCAGCTCAGACCCCGGAGGGTACAATGAGCAGTTCTTC | TRBJ2-1 | many | TRBV3-1 | -
CSVGQPGGNTQYF | TGCAGCGTGGGACAGCCTGGCGGCAATACGCAGTATTTT | TRBJ2-3 | many | TRBV29-1 | TRBD1
CSGLFGGQNTEAFF | TGCAGTGGACTCTTTGGGGGACAAAACACTGAAGCTTTCTTT | TRBJ1-1 | many | TRBV20-1 | -
CSVQTDLGSGANVLTF | TGCAGCGTCCAAACGGATCTGGGGTCTGGGGCCAACGTCCTGACTTTC | TRBJ2-6 | - | TRBV29-1 | -
CASSQGGTGPADTQYF | TGTGCCAGCAGCCAAGGCGGAACCGGCCCGGCAGATACGCAGTATTTT | TRBJ2-3 | many | TRBV7-9 | -
CASSQGRGANVLTF | TGTGCCAGCAGCCAAGGAAGAGGGGCCAACGTCCTGACTTTC | TRBJ2-6 | - | TRBV3-1 | -
CASSLGQGDSGNTIYF | TGTGCCAGCAGCCTAGGACAGGGCGACTCTGGAAACACCATATATTTT | TRBJ1-3 | many | TRBV3-1 | TRBD1
CASSPYSGGGTEAFF | TGTGCCAGCTCACCTTACAGCGGGGGTGGCACTGAAGCTTTCTTT | TRBJ1-1 | many | TRBV18 | -
CASSLVTNTGELFF | TGTGCCAGCAGCTTAGTGACGAACACCGGGGAGCTGTTTTTT | TRBJ2-2 | - | TRBV7-9 | -
CASIAGTGGQETQYF | TGTGCCAGCATCGCCGGGACAGGGGGTCAAGAGACCCAGTACTTC | TRBJ2-5 | many | TRBV28 | TRBD1
CSIEGQEQETQYF | TGCAGCATTGAAGGGCAGGAACAAGAGACCCAGTACTTC | TRBJ2-5 | - | TRBV29-1 | -